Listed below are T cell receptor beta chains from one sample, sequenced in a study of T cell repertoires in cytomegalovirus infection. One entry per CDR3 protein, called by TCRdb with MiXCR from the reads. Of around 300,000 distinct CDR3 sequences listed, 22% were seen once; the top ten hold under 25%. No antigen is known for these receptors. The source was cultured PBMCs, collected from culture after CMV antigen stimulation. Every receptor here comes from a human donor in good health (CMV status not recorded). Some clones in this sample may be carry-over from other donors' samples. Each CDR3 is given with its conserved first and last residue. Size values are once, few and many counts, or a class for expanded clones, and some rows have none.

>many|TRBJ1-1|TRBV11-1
CASSSRPGQGLNTEAFF
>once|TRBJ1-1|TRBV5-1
CASTPWGVGTEAFF
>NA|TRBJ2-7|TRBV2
CASRSPGLHLEQYF
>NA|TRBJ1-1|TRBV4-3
CASSQDRDRNTEAFF
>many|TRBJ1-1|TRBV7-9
CASSHSSQGRTEAFF
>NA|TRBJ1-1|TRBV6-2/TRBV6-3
CASSKLPAWPSDTEAFF
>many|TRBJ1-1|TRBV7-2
CASSSSLGPWRREAFF
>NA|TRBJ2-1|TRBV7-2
CASSLGGASEPRGLF
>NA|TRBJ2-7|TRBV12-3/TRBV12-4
CASSLEAAYEQYF
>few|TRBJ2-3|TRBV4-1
CASSPHGGSPDTQYF
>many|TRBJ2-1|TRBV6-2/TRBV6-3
CASSPDPAGFYNEQFF
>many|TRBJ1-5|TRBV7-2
CASSLLGGGSNQPQHF
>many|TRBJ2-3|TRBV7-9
CASSPPGTDTDTQYF
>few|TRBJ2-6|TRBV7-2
CASSLALGLTGQGSGANVLTF
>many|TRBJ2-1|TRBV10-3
CAINGVGTSGSAEQFF
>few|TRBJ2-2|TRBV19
CASSIGGVGELFF
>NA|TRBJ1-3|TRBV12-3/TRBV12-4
CASSFLVGRSSGNTIYF
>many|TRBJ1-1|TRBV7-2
CASSFGRVDTEAFF
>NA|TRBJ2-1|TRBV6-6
CASSYVLGTGNNEQFF
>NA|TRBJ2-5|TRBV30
CAWSSSGETQYF
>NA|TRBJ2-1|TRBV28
CASSNGWSSYNEQFF
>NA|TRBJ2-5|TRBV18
CASSPLFREGETQYF
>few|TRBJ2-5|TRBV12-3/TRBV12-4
CASSLTGVGETQYF
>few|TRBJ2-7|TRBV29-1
CSAFSLSYEQYF
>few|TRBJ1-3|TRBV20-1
CSARARGLRGNTIYF
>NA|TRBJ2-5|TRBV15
CATSRDGQTQYF
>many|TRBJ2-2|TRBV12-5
CASGFSGSNTGELFF
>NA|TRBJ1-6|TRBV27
CASSLLRNSPLHF
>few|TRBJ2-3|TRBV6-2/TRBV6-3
CASSYSRDSITDTQYF
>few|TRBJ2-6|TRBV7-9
CASSSLSQRKPSGANVLTF
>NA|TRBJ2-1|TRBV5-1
CASSRAARNDNEQFF
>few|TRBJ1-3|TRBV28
CASSGQTAGNTIYF
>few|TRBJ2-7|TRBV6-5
CASSLSTGTDSSYEQYF
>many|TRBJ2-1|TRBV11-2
CASSSLRNEQFF